Included here is one TCR beta chain sequence, with context. The target antigen is unknown. From germline, CDR1 is SNHLY and CDR2 FYNNEI. CDR3 size: 17 residues. Trimming took 6 bases from V and 2 from J; bases not matched to a gene: 10. This record comes from a study of shared clonotypes between healthy human individuals. Findings and caveats of the study: Between a handful of donors, naive CD4 clonotypes were shared at a level of about 5%.

In the authors' methods: ImmunoSEQ only sent back junction sequences with no quality scores, so filtering was done differently. Using immunoSEQ multiplex PCR, the repertoire was profiled, and TCRdb retains in-frame clones only, with some absent. V and J calls and clone size are those listed in that table; D and trimming were worked out from the DNA. The table has some 2.4 million clones, 80% to 95% seen once. The source material was naive CD4+ T cells from PBMCs. Described subset: CD45RA+ positively selected. V usage is TRBV2 and J usage is TRBJ1-5; 10 bases fit TRBD1. The clonotype was recovered from a man between 18 and 35 years old in good health. Some clones in this sample may be carry-over from other donors' samples. The CDR3 sequence: CASSGTAGTGGNQPQHF. CDR3 nucleotide sequence: TGTGCCAGCAGCGGCACCGCAGGGACAGGGGGCAATCAGCCCCAGCATTTT.